This paragraph covers one T cell receptor beta chain sequence. Its antigen is as yet unknown. Its ends do not fully match the called genes, so a read error is possible. The CDR3 is 16 residues long. The germline gives CDR1 MNHNS, CDR2 SASEGT. The data derive from a study of regulatory T cells in long-lasting Graves disease. Regarding the study as a whole: TRBV28, TRBJ1-2 and TRBJ2-5 were favored in persistent disease.

Library construction for TCR beta used iRepertoire HTBI primers and Arm-PCR of CDR3 regions. TCRdb reprocessed the multiplex PCR reads via MiXCR and lists one record per CDR3 protein. The repertoire holds hundreds of thousands of distinct CDR3 sequences, with 15% to 20% as singletons. Time point meaning: newly diagnosed GD, antithyroid drugs for less than 3 months. The TCR library was prepared using RNA isolated from PBMCs. This sample also appeared in a second study, on T cells in Graves' hyperthyroidism and ophthalmopathy. This second study notes: Peripheral blood also featured most of the thyroid clonotypes expanded above 0.001.

The genes are TRBV6-1 and TRBJ1-5; no clear D gene. The sequences come from peripheral blood mononuclear cells (PBMCs), collected at new diagnosis, from a patient treated with antithyroid drugs. This TCR was sampled from a woman between 25 and 40 years old with Graves disease. As DNA, the CDR3 is TGTGCCAGCGGTGAGAAAAACCCCAGACTAGGTCAGCCCCAGCATTTT. This translates into CASGEKNPRLGQPQHF.